This T cell receptor (beta chain) came from a study of cytotoxic CD8 clonotypes in ibrutinib-treated CLL. Here immunoSEQ multiplex PCR was the method, and the copy in TCRdb shows in-frame clones only, minus some. This table has 25,000 to 30,000 clones, about 70% appearing once. The TCR comes from a human donor with chronic lymphocytic leukemia. The sequenced sample was PBMCs, obtained after 36 months of ibrutinib treatment.

CDR3 DNA: TGCGCCAGCAGTTTAGGACTAGCGGGGCACTCTAGCTCCTACAATGAGCAGTTCTTC. This encodes CASSLGLAGHSSSYNEQFF. The J gene is TRBJ2-1, the V gene TRBV5-1, with TRBD2 matching 12 bases. The trim removed 5 bases at V and 0 bases at J, leaving 12 bases unmatched. The CDR3 runs 19 residues. Germline loops: CDR1 SGHRS, CDR2 YFSETQ.